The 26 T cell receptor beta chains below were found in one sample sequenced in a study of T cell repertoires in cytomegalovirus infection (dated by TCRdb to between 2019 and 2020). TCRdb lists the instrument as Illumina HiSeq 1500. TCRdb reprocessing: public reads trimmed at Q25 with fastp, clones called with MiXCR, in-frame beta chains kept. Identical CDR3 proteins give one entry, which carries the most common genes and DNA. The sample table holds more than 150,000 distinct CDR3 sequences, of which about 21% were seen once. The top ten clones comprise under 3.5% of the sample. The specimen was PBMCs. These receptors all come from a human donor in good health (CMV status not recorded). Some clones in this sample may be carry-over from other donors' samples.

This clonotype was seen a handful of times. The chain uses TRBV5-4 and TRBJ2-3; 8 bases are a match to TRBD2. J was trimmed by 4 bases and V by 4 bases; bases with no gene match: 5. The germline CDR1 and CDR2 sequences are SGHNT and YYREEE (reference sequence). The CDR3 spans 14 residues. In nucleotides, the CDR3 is TGTGCCAGCAGCAAACTGACTAGCGCAGATACGCAGTATTTT. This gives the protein CASSKLTSADTQYF.

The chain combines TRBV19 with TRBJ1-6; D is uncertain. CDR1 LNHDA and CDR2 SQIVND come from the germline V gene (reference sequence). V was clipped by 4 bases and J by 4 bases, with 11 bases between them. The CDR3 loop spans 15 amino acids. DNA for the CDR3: TGTGCCAGTAGTACCGTACGGCTATATAATTCACCCCTCCACTTT. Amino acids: CASSTVRLYNSPLHF.

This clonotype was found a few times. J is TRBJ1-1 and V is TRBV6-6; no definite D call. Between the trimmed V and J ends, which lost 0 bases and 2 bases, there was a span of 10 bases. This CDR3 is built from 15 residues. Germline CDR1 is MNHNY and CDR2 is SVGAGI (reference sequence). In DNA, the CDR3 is TGTGCCAGCAGTTACTCGAGGAGACTTAACACTGAAGCTTTCTTT. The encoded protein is CASSYSRRLNTEAFF.

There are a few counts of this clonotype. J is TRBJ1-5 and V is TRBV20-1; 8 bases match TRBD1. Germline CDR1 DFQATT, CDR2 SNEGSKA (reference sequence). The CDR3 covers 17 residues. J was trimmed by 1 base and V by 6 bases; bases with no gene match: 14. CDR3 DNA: TGCAGTGCCAACGCCGCACAGGGGGGGTGGAGCAATCAGCCCCAGCATTTT. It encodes CSANAAQGGWSNQPQHF.

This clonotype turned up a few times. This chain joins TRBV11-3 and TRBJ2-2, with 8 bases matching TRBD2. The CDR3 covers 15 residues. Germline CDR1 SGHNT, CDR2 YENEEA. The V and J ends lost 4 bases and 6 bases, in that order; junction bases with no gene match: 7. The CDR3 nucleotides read TGTGCCAGCAGCTCCGGGACTAGGGGCTCCGGGGAGCTGTTTTTT. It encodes CASSSGTRGSGELFF.

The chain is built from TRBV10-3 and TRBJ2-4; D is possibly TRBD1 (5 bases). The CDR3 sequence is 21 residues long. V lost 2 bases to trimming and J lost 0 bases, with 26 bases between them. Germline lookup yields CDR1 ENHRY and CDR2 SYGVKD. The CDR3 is CAISEEFSQESFTLAKNIQYF. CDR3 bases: TGTGCCATCAGTGAGGAATTTTCACAGGAGTCGTTCACACTAGCCAAAAACATTCAGTACTTC.

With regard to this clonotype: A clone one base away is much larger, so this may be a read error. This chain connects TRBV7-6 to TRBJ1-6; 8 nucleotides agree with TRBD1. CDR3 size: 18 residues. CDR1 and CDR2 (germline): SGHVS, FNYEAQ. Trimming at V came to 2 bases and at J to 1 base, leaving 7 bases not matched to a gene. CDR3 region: CASSLRATGESYNSPLHF. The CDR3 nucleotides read TGTGCCAGCAGCTTAAGAGCGACAGGGGAGTCCTATAATTCACCCCTCCACTTT.

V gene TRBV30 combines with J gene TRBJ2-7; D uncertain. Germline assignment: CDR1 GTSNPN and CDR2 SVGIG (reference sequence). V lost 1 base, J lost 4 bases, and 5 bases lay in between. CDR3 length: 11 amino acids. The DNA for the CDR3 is TGTGCCTGGAGTGGTCGTTACGAGCAGTACTTC. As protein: CAWSGRYEQYF.

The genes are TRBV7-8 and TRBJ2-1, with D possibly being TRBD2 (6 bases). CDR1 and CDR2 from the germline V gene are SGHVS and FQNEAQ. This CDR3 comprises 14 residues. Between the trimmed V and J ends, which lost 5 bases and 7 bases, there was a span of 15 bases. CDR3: CASSPGVAVNEQFF. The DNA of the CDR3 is TGTGCCAGCAGCCCAGGCGTAGCGGTGAATGAGCAGTTCTTC.

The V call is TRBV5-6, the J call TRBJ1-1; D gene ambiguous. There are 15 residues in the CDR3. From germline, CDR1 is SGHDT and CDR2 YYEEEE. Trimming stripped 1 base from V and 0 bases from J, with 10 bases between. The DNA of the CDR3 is TGTGCCAGCAGCTTGTGGAGACCTTTGAACACTGAAGCTTTCTTT. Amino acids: CASSLWRPLNTEAFF.

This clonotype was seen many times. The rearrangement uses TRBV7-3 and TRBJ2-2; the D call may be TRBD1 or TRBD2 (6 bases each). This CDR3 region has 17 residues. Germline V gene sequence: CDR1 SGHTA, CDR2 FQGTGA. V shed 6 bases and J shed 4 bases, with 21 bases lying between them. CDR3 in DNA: TGTGCCAGCAGTTTCGGGCCGGGGGCAGCGGGCACCGGGGAGCTGTTTTTT. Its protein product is CASSFGPGAAGTGELFF.

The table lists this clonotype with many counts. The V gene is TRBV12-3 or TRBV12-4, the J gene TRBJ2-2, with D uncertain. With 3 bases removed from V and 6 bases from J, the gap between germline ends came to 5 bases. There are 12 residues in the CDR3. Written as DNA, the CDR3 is TGTGCCAGCAGTTTGATCGCCGGGGAGCTGTTTTTT. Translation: CASSLIAGELFF.

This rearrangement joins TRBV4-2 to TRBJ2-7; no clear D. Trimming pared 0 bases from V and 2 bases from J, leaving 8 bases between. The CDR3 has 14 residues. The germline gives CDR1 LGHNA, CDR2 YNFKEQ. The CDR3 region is CASSQDVTPYEQYF. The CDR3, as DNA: TGTGCCAGCAGCCAAGATGTGACACCCTACGAGCAGTACTTC.

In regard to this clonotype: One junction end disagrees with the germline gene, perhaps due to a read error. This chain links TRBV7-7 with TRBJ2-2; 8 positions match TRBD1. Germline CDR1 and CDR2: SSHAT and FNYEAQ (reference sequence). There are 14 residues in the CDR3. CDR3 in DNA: TGTGCTAGCAGCAGGACAGGGTACACCGGGGAGCTGTTTTTT. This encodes CASSRTGYTGELFF.

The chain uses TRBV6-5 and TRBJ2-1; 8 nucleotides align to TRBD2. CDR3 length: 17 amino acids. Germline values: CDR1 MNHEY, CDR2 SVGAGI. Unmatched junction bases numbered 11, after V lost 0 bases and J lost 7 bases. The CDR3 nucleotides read TGTGCCAGCAGTTACTCGCGGTCGGGAGGGGCAGCGAATGAGCAGTTCTTC. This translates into CASSYSRSGGAANEQFF.

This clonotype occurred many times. CDR3 residues: CASTHGLGNEQFF. Here the CDR3 DNA reads TGTGCCAGCACCCACGGACTCGGCAATGAGCAGTTCTTC. V and J are TRBV7-2 and TRBJ2-1; D is perhaps TRBD2 (5 bases). The CDR3 is 13 residues long. The V and J ends lost 7 bases and 6 bases respectively, with 13 bases between them. Germline V lookup: CDR1 SGHTA, CDR2 FQGNSA.

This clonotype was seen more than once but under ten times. CDR3 DNA: TGTGCCAGCAGTTACTTGGGGAATGAGCAGTTCTTC. Residues: CASSYLGNEQFF. This chain uses TRBV6-2 or TRBV6-3 with TRBJ2-1; no reliable D call. Germline CDR1 and CDR2: MNHEY and SVGEGT. Trimming cost V 1 base and J 7 bases, with 5 bases left between them. CDR3 length equals 12 residues.

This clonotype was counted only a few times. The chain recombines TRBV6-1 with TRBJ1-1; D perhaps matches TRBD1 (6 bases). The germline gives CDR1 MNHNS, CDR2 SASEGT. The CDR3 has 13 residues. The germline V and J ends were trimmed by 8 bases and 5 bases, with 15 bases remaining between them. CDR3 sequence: CASERGAPTEAFF. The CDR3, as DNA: TGTGCCAGCGAGAGGGGGGCGCCGACTGAAGCTTTCTTT.

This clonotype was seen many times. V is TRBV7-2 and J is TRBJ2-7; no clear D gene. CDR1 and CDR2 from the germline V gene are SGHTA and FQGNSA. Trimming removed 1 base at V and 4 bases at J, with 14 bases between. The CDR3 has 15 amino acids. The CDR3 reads CASSLVDKRLYEQYF. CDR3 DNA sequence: TGTGCCAGCAGCTTAGTCGACAAAAGATTATACGAGCAGTACTTC.

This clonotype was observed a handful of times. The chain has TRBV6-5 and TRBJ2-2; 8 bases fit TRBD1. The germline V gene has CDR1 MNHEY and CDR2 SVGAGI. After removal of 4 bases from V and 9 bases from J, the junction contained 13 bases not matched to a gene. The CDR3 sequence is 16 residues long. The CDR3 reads CASSSERTGMGRELFF. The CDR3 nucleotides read TGTGCCAGCAGTTCGGAGAGGACAGGGATGGGGAGGGAGCTGTTTTTT.

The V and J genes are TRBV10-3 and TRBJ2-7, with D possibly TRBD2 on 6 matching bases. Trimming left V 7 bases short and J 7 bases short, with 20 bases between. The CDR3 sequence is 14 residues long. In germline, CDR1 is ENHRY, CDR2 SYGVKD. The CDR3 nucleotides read TGTGCCATCATGGGTCGGGAGACCTGGGATGAGCAGTACTTC. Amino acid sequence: CAIMGRETWDEQYF.

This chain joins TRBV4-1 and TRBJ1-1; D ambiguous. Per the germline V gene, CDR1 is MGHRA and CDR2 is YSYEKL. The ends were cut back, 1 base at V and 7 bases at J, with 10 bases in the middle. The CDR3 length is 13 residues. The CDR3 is CASSQGGVGEAFF. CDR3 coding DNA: TGCGCCAGCAGCCAAGGAGGAGTGGGTGAAGCTTTCTTT.

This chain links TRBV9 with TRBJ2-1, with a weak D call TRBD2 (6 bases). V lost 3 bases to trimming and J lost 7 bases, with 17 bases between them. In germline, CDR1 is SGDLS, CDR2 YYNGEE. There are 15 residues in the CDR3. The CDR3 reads CASSGGTLGRNEQFF. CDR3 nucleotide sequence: TGTGCCAGCAGCGGCGGGACTTTGGGAAGGAATGAGCAGTTCTTC.

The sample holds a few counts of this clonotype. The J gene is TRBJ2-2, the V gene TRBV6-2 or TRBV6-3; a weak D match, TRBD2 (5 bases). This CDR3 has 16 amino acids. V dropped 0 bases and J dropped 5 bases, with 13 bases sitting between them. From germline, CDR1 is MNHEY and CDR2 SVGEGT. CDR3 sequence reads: CASSYSTGIGTGELFF. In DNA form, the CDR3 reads TGTGCCAGCAGTTACTCGACCGGGATAGGGACCGGGGAGCTGTTTTTT.

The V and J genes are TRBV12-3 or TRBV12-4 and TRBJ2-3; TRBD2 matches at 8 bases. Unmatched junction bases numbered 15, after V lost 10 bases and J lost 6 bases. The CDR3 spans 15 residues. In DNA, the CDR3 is TGTGCCACCCTAGGTATCGCGGGGGGCTTCGATACGCAGTATTTT. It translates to CATLGIAGGFDTQYF.

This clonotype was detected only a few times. The CDR3 sequence is CASSHSPGQGIQTQYF. The CDR3 region has the DNA TGTGCCAGTAGTCACTCACCGGGACAGGGGATTCAGACCCAGTACTTC. The V and J genes are TRBV19 and TRBJ2-5; 10 nucleotides match TRBD1. Germline V gives CDR1 LNHDA, CDR2 SQIVND (reference sequence). This CDR3 is built from 16 residues. V trimming: 5 bases; J trimming: 6 bases; junction bases outside the gene matches: 12.